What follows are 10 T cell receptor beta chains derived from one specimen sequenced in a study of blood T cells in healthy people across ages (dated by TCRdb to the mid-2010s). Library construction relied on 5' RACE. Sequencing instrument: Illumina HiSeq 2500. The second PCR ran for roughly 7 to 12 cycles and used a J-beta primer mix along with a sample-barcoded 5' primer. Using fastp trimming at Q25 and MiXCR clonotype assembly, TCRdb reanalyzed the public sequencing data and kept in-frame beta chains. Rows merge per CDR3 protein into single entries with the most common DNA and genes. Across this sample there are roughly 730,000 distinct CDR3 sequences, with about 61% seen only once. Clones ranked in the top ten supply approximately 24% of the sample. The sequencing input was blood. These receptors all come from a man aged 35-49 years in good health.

The chain's CDR3 is CASRGTGRGTSYEQYF. The CDR3 region has the DNA TGTGCCAGCAGGGGGACAGGACGGGGGACCTCCTACGAGCAGTACTTC. The chain combines TRBV6-1 with TRBJ2-7; 8 bases map to TRBD1. The V and J ends lost 6 bases and 0 bases, in that order; junction bases with no gene match: 10. CDR3 length equals 16 residues. The V gene's germline CDR1 is MNHNS and CDR2 SASEGT.

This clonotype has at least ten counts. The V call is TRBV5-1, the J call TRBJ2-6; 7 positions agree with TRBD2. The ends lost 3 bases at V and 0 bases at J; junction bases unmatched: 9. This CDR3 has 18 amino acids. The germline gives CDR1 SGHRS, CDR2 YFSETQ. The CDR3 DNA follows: TGCGCCAGCAGCTCCGGGACTATTATCACCTCTGGGGCCAACGTCCTGACTTTC. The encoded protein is CASSSGTIITSGANVLTF.

The CDR3 DNA follows: TGCAGTTGCAGACAGTTCATGAACACTGAAGCTTTCTTT. Translation gives CSCRQFMNTEAFF. The rearrangement joins TRBV20-1 to TRBJ1-1; maybe TRBD1 (5 bases). In germline, CDR1 is DFQATT, CDR2 SNEGSKA (reference sequence). V was cut by 8 bases and J by 0 bases, with 13 bases left in between. This CDR3 region has 13 residues.

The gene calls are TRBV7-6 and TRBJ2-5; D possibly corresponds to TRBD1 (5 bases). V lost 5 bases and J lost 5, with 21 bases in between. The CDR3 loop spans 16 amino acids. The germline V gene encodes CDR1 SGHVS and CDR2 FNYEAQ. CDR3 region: CASSPPGLGLGETQYF. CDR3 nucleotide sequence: TGTGCCAGCAGCCCTCCCGGGTTGGGGCTTGGGGAGACCCAGTACTTC. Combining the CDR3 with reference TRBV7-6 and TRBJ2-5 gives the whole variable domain GAGVSQSPRYKVTKRGQDVALRCDPISGHVSLYWYRQALGQGPEFLTYFNYEAQQDKSGLPNDRFSAERPEGSISTLTIQRTEQRDSAMYRCASSPPGLGLGETQYFGPGTRLLVL.

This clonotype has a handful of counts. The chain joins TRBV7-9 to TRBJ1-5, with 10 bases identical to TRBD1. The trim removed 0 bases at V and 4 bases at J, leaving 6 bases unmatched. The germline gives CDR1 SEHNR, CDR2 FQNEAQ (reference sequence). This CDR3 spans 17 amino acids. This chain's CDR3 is CASSLARTGGWNQPQHF. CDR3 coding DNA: TGTGCCAGCAGCTTAGCCCGGACAGGGGGATGGAATCAGCCCCAGCATTTT.

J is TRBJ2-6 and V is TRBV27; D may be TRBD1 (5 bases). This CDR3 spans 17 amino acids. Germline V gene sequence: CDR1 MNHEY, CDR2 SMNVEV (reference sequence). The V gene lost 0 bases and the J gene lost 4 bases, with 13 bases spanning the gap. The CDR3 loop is CASSLSLPGSGANVLTF. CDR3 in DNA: TGTGCCAGCAGTTTATCACTTCCAGGGTCAGGGGCCAACGTCCTGACTTTC.

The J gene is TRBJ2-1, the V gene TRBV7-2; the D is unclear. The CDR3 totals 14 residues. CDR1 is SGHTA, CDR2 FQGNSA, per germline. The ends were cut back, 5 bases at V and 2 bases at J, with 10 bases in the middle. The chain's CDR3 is CASSTQRAYNEQFF. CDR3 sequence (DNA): TGTGCCAGCAGCACGCAAAGGGCCTACAATGAGCAGTTCTTC.

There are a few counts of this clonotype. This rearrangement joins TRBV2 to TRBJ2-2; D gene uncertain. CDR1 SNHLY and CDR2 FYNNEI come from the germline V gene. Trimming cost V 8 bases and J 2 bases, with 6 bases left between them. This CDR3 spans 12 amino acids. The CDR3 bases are TGTGCCAGCTCCGCTAACACCGGGGAGCTGTTTTTT. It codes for CASSANTGELFF.

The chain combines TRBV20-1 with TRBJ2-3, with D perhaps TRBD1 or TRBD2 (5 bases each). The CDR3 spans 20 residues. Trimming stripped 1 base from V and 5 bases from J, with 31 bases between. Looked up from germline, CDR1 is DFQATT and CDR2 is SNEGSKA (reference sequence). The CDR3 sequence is CSARAPWGYERGPLGDTQYF. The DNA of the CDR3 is TGCAGTGCTAGAGCTCCATGGGGGTACGAGCGAGGCCCTTTGGGAGATACGCAGTATTTT.

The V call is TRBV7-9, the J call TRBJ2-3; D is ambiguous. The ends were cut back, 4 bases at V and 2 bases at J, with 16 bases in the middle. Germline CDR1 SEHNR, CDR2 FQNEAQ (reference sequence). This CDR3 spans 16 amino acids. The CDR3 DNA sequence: TGTGCCAGCAGCTCCCACTGGCGTCTCGACACAGATACGCAGTATTTT. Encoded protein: CASSSHWRLDTDTQYF. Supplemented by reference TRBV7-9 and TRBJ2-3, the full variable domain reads DTGVSQNPRHKITKRGQNVTFRCDPISEHNRLYWYRQTLGQGPEFLTYFQNEAQLEKSRLLSDRFSAERPKGSFSTLEIQRTEQGDSAMYLCASSSHWRLDTDTQYFGPGTRLTVL.